Following are 5 T cell receptor beta chains from one sample sequenced in a study of Graves' ophthalmopathy and Graves' hyperthyroidism. Amplification of TCR beta CDR3 regions used RNA transcripts. Second-round multiplex PCR came after a first-round RT-PCR that employed HTBI primers. TCRdb used MiXCR to reprocess the multiplex PCR reads, holding one entry per CDR3 protein. This sample yields about 58,000 distinct CDR3 sequences, of which approximately 52% are seen a single time; around 4.5% belongs to the top ten. Sequencing was carried out using peripheral blood. The receptors originated from an adult woman with Graves' ophthalmopathy.

This clonotype showed up many times. The CDR3 sequence: CASSPRSRTTEAFF. The CDR3 nucleotides read TGTGCCAGCAGCCCCCGATCCCGAACGACTGAAGCTTTCTTT. The chain carries TRBV5-8 and TRBJ1-1; no clear D gene. This CDR3 has 14 residues. The germline gives CDR1 SGHTS, CDR2 YDEGEE. Trimming removed 4 bases from V and 5 bases from J, with 15 bases in between.

V gene TRBV2 combines with J gene TRBJ1-2; tentatively, D is TRBD1 (6 bases). CDR3 length: 15 residues. Per germline, CDR1 SNHLY and CDR2 FYNNEI. Trimming stripped 0 bases from V and 7 bases from J, with 15 bases between. DNA of the CDR3: TGTGCCAGCAGTGAAGCCCCGACAGGTCTCGTTGGCTACACCTTC. Translating it yields CASSEAPTGLVGYTF.

V gene TRBV12-3 or TRBV12-4 combines with J gene TRBJ2-3, with TRBD2 matching 14 bases. V shed 8 bases and J 9 bases; nucleotides not matched to a gene: 16. This CDR3 is built from 17 residues. Here the CDR3 DNA reads TGTGCCAGCGGATTTGGACAGGGACTAGCGGGAGCTGGGACGCAGTATTTT. Protein sequence: CASGFGQGLAGAGTQYF.

This clonotype was counted many times. This chain connects TRBV9 to TRBJ1-6; D is uncertain. This CDR3 has 13 amino acids. The germline V and J ends were trimmed by 0 bases and 8 bases, with 6 bases remaining between them. The germline gives CDR1 SGDLS, CDR2 YYNGEE. The CDR3 spells CASSVGKYSPLHF. In DNA form, the CDR3 reads TGTGCCAGCAGCGTAGGAAAATATTCACCCCTCCACTTT.

By share of the sample, this clonotype is medium-sized. The chain recombines TRBV25-1 with TRBJ1-4; no firm D call. Germline V gene lookup returns CDR1 MGHDK and CDR2 SYGVNS. V was cut by 4 bases and J by 10 bases, with 13 bases left in between. The CDR3 spans 13 residues. The CDR3 here is CASSAAPAGKLFF. The CDR3 DNA reads TGTGCCAGCAGTGCCGCCCCCGCCGGAAAACTGTTTTTT.